This passage covers 9 T cell receptor beta chains from one sample sequenced in a study of T cells after yellow fever vaccination. Each CDR3 protein gets one entry after TCRdb re-called the 5' RACE reads with MiXCR. The table shows a few hundred thousand distinct CDR3 sequences, with around 17% occurring only once. The sample consisted of PBMCs, taken 4 to 5 days after the first yellow fever vaccination. Receptors were obtained from a man between 18 and 29 years old who received the YFV17D yellow fever vaccine.

This chain joins TRBV7-2 and TRBJ2-5, with TRBD1 identical over 9 bases. This CDR3 contains 16 residues. Germline trimming cut 5 bases from V and 3 bases from J; bases unmatched to any gene: 10. The germline CDR1 and CDR2 sequences are SGHTA and FQGNSA. CDR3 sequence reads: CASSAQAGTGKETQYF. CDR3 nucleotides: TGTGCCAGCAGCGCGCAAGCCGGGACAGGGAAAGAGACCCAGTACTTC.

This clonotype was detected a few times. The chain employs TRBV6-2 or TRBV6-3 and TRBJ2-7; 12 bases match TRBD1. From germline, CDR1 is MNHEY and CDR2 SVGEGT. The CDR3 runs to 18 residues. The V and J ends lost 5 bases and 2 bases, in that order; junction bases with no gene match: 13. CDR3 residues: CASSNRDRGRSIPYEQYF. DNA for the CDR3: TGTGCCAGCAGTAACCGGGACAGGGGGCGTAGTATCCCCTACGAGCAGTACTTC.

The chain recombines TRBV6-1 with TRBJ1-1; 7 positions match TRBD1. V shed 6 bases and J 0 bases; nucleotides not matched to a gene: 4. CDR3 length: 14 amino acids. Germline V CDR1 and CDR2: MNHNS, SASEGT. The CDR3 reads CASRVGQLNTEAFF. DNA of the CDR3: TGTGCCAGCAGAGTGGGACAGCTGAACACTGAAGCTTTCTTT.

The table lists this clonotype with a few counts. CDR3 residues: CSAPPRAGAHTGELFF. In DNA form, the CDR3 reads TGCAGTGCCCCCCCCCGAGCGGGGGCCCACACCGGGGAGCTGTTTTTT. The chain uses TRBV20-1 and TRBJ2-2; 8 bases line up with TRBD2. J gave up 3 bases and V 6 bases, and 12 bases lay outside the gene matches. The CDR3 is made up of 16 amino acids. CDR1 and CDR2 from the germline V gene are DFQATT and SNEGSKA (reference sequence).

The CDR3 DNA sequence: TGTGCCAGCAGCTTTGAAAGCGTAGGAGAGACCCAGTACTTC. Its translation: CASSFESVGETQYF. The J gene is TRBJ2-5, the V gene TRBV7-2; D gene ambiguous. V lost 3 bases and J lost 4, with 12 bases in between. CDR1 is SGHTA, CDR2 FQGNSA, per germline. The CDR3 spans 14 residues. The whole variable domain, remainder taken from reference TRBV7-2 and TRBJ2-5, is GAGVSQSPSNKVTEKGKDVELRCDPISGHTALYWYRQSLGQGLEFLIYFQGNSAPDKSGLPSDRFSAERTGGSVSTLTIQRTQQEDSAVYLCASSFESVGETQYFGPGTRLLVL.

The CDR3 nucleotides read TGTGCCTGGACCACCGGACTAGCTACAGATACGCAGTATTTT. Amino acid sequence: CAWTTGLATDTQYF. V usage is TRBV30 and J usage is TRBJ2-3; 8 bases are shared with TRBD2. CDR3 size: 14 residues. Per the germline V gene, CDR1 is GTSNPN and CDR2 is SVGIG (reference sequence). J gave up 3 bases and V 4 bases, and 6 bases lay outside the gene matches.

The chain employs TRBV24-1 and TRBJ2-3; D is perhaps TRBD2 (7 bases). Trimming stripped 6 bases from V and 2 bases from J, with 11 bases between. Per germline, CDR1 KGHDR and CDR2 SFDVKD. This CDR3 has 14 residues. The CDR3 loop is CATSLGGATDTQYF. Written as DNA, the CDR3 is TGTGCCACCAGTCTGGGGGGGGCCACAGATACGCAGTATTTT.

A few counts support this clonotype. The V and J genes are TRBV12-5 and TRBJ2-1, with no clear D. The CDR3 runs to 14 residues. With 5 bases removed from V and 5 bases from J, the gap between germline ends came to 13 bases. Germline CDR1 LGHNT, CDR2 FRNRAP. In DNA, the CDR3 is TGTGCTAGTGGTCCCACCTCTAACGACAATGAGCAGTTCTTC. Translation: CASGPTSNDNEQFF.

This CDR3 is CASSLTSGGHNEQFF. The CDR3, as DNA: TGTGCCAGCAGTCTTACTAGCGGGGGGCACAATGAGCAGTTCTTC. This rearrangement joins TRBV12-3 or TRBV12-4 to TRBJ2-1; TRBD2 matches at 12 bases. The CDR3 contains 15 residues. V lost 5 bases to trimming and J lost 5 bases; unmatched junction nucleotides: 4.